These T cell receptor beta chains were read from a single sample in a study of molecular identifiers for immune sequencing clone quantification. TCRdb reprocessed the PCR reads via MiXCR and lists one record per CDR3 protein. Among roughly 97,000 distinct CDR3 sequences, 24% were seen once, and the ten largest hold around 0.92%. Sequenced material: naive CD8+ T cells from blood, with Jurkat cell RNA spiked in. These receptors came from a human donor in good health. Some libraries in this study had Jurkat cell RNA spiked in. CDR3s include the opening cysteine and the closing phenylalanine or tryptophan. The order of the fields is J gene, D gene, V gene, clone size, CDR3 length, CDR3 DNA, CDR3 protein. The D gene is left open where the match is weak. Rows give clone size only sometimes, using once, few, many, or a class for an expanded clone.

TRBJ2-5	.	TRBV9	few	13	TGTGCCAGCAGCGGTCAGGGTTGGGAGACCCAGTACTTC	CASSGQGWETQYF
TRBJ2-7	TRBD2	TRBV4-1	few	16	TGCGCCAGCAGTCTTAAAAGCGGGGGCAGCTCCTACGAGCAGTACTTC	CASSLKSGGSSYEQYF
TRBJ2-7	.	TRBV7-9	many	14	TGTGCCAGCAGCGCAGGAGGACCGGGCTACGAGCAGTACTTC	CASSAGGPGYEQYF
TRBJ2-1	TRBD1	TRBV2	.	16	TGTGCCAGCAGTCGACCGGGACAGGGGGCCTACAATGAGCAGTTCTTC	CASSRPGQGAYNEQFF
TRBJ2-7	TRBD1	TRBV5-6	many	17	TGTGCCAGCAGCTCGGATAGGACAGGGTTTAATACCTACGAGCAGTACTTC	CASSSDRTGFNTYEQYF
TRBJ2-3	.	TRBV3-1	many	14	TGTGCCAGCAGCCAGGGCAGGGTCACAGATACGCAGTATTTT	CASSQGRVTDTQYF
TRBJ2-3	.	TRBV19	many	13	TGTGCCAGTAGTATATTGATTACAGATACGCAGTATTTT	CASSILITDTQYF
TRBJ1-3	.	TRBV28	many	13	TGTACGTCTGAGACAGCCTCTGGAAACACCATATATTTT	CTSETASGNTIYF
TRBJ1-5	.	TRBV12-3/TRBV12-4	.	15	TGTGCCAGCAGTTTGAGGGGGGGAAGCAATCAGCCCCAGCATTTT	CASSLRGGSNQPQHF
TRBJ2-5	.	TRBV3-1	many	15	TGTGCCAGCAGCCAAGACACAGGGAACCAAGAGACCCAGTACTTC	CASSQDTGNQETQYF
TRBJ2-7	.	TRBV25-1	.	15	TGCGCCAGCAGTGACCCACCGAGCGGCCTCTACGAGCGGTACTTC	CASSDPPSGLYERYF
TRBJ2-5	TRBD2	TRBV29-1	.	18	TGCAGCGTTGAACTCCTGACTAGCGGGGGCCACGGAGGGTGGGCCCAGTACTTC	CSVELLTSGGHGGWAQYF
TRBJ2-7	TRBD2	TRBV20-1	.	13	TGCGGTGCCCAGACTAGCGGGAGGTTCGAGCAGTACTTC	CGAQTSGRFEQYF
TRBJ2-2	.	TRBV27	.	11	TGTGCCAGCGGTCTCGCCGGGGAGCTGTTTTTT	CASGLAGELFF
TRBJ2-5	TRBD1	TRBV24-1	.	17	TGTGCCACCAGTGATGCATTCCGGGACAGCTTTCAAGAGACCCAGTACTTC	CATSDAFRDSFQETQYF
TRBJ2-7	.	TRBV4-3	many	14	TGCGCCAGCAGCCAAGGGGGGCAGACCTACGAGCAGTACTTC	CASSQGGQTYEQYF
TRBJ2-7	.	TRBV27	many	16	TGTGCCAGCAGCACTTCAAACAGTCCCATGTACTACGAGCAGTACTTC	CASSTSNSPMYYEQYF
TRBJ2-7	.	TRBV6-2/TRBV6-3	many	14	TGTGCCAGCAGTTACTTAGGACGATTCGGAGAGCAGTACTTC	CASSYLGRFGEQYF
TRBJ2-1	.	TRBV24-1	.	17	TGTGCCACCAGTGATACGGGGACACGGGAGGCTTACAATGTGCAGTTCTTC	CATSDTGTREAYNVQFF
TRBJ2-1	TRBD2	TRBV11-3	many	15	TGTGCCAGCAGCCCCGGGGTAGCGGGGAATAATGAGCAGTTCTTC	CASSPGVAGNNEQFF
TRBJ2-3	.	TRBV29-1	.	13	TGCATCGTTGTAGATTTTCTTCCAGATACGCATTATTTT	CIVVDFLPDTHYF
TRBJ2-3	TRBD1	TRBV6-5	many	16	TGTGCCAGCAGTTTTGGGACAGGGGGACTCAGAGATACGCAGTATTTT	CASSFGTGGLRDTQYF
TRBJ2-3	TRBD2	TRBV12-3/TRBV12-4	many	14	TGTGCCAGCATCCTAGCGGGAACCACAGATACGCAGTATTTT	CASILAGTTDTQYF
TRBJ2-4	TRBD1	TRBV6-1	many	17	TGTGCCAGCAGTGAATCTGGACAGGGCTTAGCCAAAAACATTCAGTACTTC	CASSESGQGLAKNIQYF
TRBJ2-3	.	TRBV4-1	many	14	TGCGCCAGCAGGGGAGGACGGGTCACAGATACGCAGTATTTT	CASRGGRVTDTQYF
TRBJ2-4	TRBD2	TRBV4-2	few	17	TGTGCCGCTAGCACCGGACTAGCTGAGTGGGCCAAAAACATTCAGTACTTC	CAASTGLAEWAKNIQYF
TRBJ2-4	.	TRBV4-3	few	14	TGCGCCAGCAGCCAAGACTGGCGGGAAAACATTCAGTACTTC	CASSQDWRENIQYF
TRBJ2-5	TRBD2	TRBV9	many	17	TGTGCCAGCAGCGTCCAGGGACTAGCGGGGTACCAAGAGACCCAGTACTTC	CASSVQGLAGYQETQYF
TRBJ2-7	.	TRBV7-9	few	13	TGTGCCAGCAGCTCACCTAGAGACTACGAGCAGTACTTC	CASSSPRDYEQYF
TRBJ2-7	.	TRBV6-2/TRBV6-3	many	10	TGTGCCAGCAGAGGTTACGAGCAGTACTTC	CASRGYEQYF
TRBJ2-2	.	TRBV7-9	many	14	TGTGCCAGCAGCTCCGTCGGACAGACCGGGGAGCTGTTTTTT	CASSSVGQTGELFF
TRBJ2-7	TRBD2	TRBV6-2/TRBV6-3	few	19	TGTGCCAGCAGTTACTCGAATCCCCGAATTAGCGGGAGGGAGGACGAGCAGTACTTC	CASSYSNPRISGREDEQYF
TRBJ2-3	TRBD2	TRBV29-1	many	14	TGCAGCGTTACTAGCGGGGGGCTAACAGATACGCAGTATTTT	CSVTSGGLTDTQYF
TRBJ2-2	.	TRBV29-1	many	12	TGCAGCGCCTGGGCGAACACCGGGGAGCTGTTTTTT	CSAWANTGELFF
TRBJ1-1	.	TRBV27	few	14	TGTGCCAGCAGTATAATGCCGACAGCAAGCGAAGCTTTCTTT	CASSIMPTASEAFF
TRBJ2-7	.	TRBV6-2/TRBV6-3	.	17	TGTGCCAGCAGTTACTCGATTAGTGAACAGCAGATCTACGTGCAGTACTTC	CASSYSISEQQIYVQYF
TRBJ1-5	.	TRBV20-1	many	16	TGCAGTGCTAGAGACGACCAGAGACAGCTTAATCAGCCCCAGCATTTT	CSARDDQRQLNQPQHF
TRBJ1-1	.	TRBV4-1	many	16	TGCGCCAGCAGCTTAGCCGAACAGGGTTTGAGCCCTGAAGCTTTCTTT	CASSLAEQGLSPEAFF
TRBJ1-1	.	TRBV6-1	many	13	TGTGCCAGCGAGGGACGGATGAACACTGAAGCTTTCTTT	CASEGRMNTEAFF
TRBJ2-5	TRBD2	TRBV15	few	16	TGTGCCACCAGCAGACCCTCTAGCGGTTTCCAAGAGCCCCAGTACTTC	CATSRPSSGFQEPQYF
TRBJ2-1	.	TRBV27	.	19	TGTGCCAGCAGTTTAAATGGGCCGACAGGTTTCAGCTCCTACAATGAGCAGTTCTTC	CASSLNGPTGFSSYNEQFF
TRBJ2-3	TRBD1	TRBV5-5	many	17	TGTGCCAGCAGCTTGCTAGCTGCAGGGGGCTCTCCAGATACGCAGTATTTT	CASSLLAAGGSPDTQYF
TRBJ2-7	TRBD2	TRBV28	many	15	TGTGCCAGCAGTCCCCGAATAGCGGGAGCTTACGAGCAGTACTTC	CASSPRIAGAYEQYF
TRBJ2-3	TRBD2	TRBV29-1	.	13	TGCAGCGGTGTAGCGGGGGGCGCAGATGCGCAGTATTTT	CSGVAGGADAQYF
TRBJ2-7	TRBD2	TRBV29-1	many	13	TGCAGCGTTGCTAGCGGGAGCGAGGACGAGCAGTACTTC	CSVASGSEDEQYF
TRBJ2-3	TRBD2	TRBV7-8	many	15	TGTGCCAGCAGCTTAGTAGCGGGGGTGGGAGATACGCAGTATTTT	CASSLVAGVGDTQYF
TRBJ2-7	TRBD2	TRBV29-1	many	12	TGCAGCGTCTGGACTAGCGGGATCGAGCAGTACTTC	CSVWTSGIEQYF
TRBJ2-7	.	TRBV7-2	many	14	TGTGCCAGCAGCTTACCGGGACTTGGCTACGAGCAGTACTTC	CASSLPGLGYEQYF
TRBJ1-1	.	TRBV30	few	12	TGTGCCTGGAGTGTAGGTCCAGGGGAGGCTTTCTTT	CAWSVGPGEAFF